This TCR beta chain was captured in a study of cytomegalovirus exposure and HLA in healthy donors. The PCR made use of 60 Vbeta and 13 Jbeta primers. Assay: immunoSEQ multiplex PCR; the TCRdb copy retains only in-frame clones and omits some. This sample has over 45,000 clones; 75% to 85% occur once, and the top ten carry 3.5% to 5%. Trimming removed 2 bases from V and 2 bases from J; junction bases left unmatched: 6. The CDR3 contains 16 residues. CDR1 is SGHDT, CDR2 YYEEEE, per germline. The chain is built from TRBV5-6 and TRBJ2-1, with 8 nucleotides matching TRBD2. The sequencing sample was made of PBMCs. This sequence was found in a young man in good health and CMV-seronegative. For the CDR3, the DNA is TGTGCCAGCAGCTTTCTCCGGGGGGGCCCCTACAATGAGCAGTTCTTC. Translation: CASSFLRGGPYNEQFF.